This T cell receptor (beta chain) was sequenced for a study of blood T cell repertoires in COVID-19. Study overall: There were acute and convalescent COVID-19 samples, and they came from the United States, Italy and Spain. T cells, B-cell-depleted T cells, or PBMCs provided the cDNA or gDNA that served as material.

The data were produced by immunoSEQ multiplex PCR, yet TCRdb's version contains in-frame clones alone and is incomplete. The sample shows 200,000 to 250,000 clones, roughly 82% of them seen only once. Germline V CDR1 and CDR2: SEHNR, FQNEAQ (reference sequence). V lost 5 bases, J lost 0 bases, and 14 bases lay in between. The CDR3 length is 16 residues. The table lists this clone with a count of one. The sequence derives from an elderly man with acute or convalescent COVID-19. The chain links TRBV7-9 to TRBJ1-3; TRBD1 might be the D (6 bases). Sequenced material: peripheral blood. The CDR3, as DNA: TGTGCCAGCAGCACCGGACAGAGCCGCTCTGGAAACACCATATATTTT. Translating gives CASSTGQSRSGNTIYF.